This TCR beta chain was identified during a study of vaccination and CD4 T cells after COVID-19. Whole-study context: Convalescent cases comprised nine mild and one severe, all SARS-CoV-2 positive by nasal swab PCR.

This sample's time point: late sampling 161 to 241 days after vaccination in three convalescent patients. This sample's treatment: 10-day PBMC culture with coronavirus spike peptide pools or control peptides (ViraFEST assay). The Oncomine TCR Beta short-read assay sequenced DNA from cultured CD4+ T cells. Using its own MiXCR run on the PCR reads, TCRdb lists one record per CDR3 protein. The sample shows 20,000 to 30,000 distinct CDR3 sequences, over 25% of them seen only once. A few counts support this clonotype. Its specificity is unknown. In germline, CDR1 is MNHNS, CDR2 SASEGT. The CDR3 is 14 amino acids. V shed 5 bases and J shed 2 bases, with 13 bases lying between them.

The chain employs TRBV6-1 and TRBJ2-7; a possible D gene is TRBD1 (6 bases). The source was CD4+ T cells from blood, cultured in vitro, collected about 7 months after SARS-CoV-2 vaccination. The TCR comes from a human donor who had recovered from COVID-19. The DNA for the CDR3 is TGTGCCAGCAGTCAAACAGGGTTACCCTACGAGCAGTACTTC. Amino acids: CASSQTGLPYEQYF.